This is a list of T cell receptor beta chains from one sample in a study of shared clonotypes between healthy human individuals. Here immunoSEQ multiplex PCR was the method, and the copy in TCRdb shows in-frame clones only, minus some. The sample carries about half a million clones, 70% to 80% recorded once. The specimen sequenced was PBMCs. These receptors were obtained from a woman aged 40 to 50 in good health. Some clones in this sample may be carry-over from other donors' samples. Both conserved end residues are part of each CDR3. D genes are given only for firm matches. Clone size is shown for a subset of rows, as once, few, many or a class of expanded clone.

CDR3 protein,CDR3 DNA,D gene,clone size,V gene,J gene
CASSLEQGAEAFF,TGTGCCAGCAGCTTAGAACAGGGGGCTGAAGCTTTCTTT,TRBD1,-,TRBV7-2,TRBJ1-1
CASSPWTSGSYEQYF,TGTGCCAGCAGCCCCTGGACTAGCGGCTCCTACGAGCAGTACTTC,TRBD2,-,TRBV5-4,TRBJ2-7
CASSQGLDSYNEQFF,TGTGCCAGCAGCCAAGGACTAGACTCCTACAATGAGCAGTTCTTC,TRBD2,-,TRBV11-2,TRBJ2-1
CASSLRRGGRAQETQYF,TGCGCCAGCAGCTTGAGGCGCGGCGGGAGAGCTCAAGAGACCCAGTACTTC,TRBD2,once,TRBV5-1,TRBJ2-5
CASSRLAGAYNEQFF,TGTGCCAGCAGTAGACTAGCGGGTGCTTACAATGAGCAGTTCTTC,TRBD2,-,TRBV7-2,TRBJ2-1
CASSLGGQGQNEQFF,TGCGCCAGCAGCTTGGGGGGACAGGGCCAGAATGAGCAGTTCTTC,TRBD1,-,TRBV5-1,TRBJ2-1
CASSLGQGYNEQFF,TGTGCCAGCAGCTTAGGACAGGGCTACAATGAGCAGTTCTTC,TRBD1,-,TRBV7-2,TRBJ2-1
CASSQEMASSGSTDTQYF,TGTGCCAGCAGCCAAGAAATGGCATCTAGCGGGAGCACAGATACGCAGTATTTT,TRBD2,-,TRBV4-2,TRBJ2-3
CASSSPGTGSDNEQFF,TGTGCCAGCAGCTCGCCCGGGACAGGGAGTGACAATGAGCAGTTCTTC,TRBD1,-,TRBV11-2,TRBJ2-1
CAWSGGDRGIYGYTF,TGTGCCTGGAGTGGGGGGGACAGGGGAATCTATGGCTACACCTTC,TRBD1,-,TRBV30,TRBJ1-2
CASSPTRGNTEAFF,TGTGCCAGCAGCCCAACCAGGGGAAACACTGAAGCTTTCTTT,-,many,TRBV7-3,TRBJ1-1
CASSLVPDSTDTQYF,TGCGCCAGCAGCTTGGTGCCAGATAGCACAGATACGCAGTATTTT,-,-,TRBV5-1,TRBJ2-3
CASQREADTQYF,TGCGCCAGCCAGCGGGAGGCAGATACGCAGTATTTT,TRBD2,-,TRBV5-1,TRBJ2-3
CASSQQTAINQPQHF,TGCGCCAGCAGCCAACAAACAGCCATCAATCAGCCCCAGCATTTT,-,-,TRBV4-1,TRBJ1-5
CASNLSGLGNEQFF,TGTGCCAGCAACTTATCGGGCCTGGGGAATGAGCAGTTCTTC,-,-,TRBV11-3,TRBJ2-1
CASSLGFWDSFNYGYTF,TGTGCCAGCAGCTTGGGGTTCTGGGACAGCTTTAACTATGGCTACACCTTC,TRBD1,-,TRBV5-4,TRBJ1-2
CASSLGLYSYEQYF,TGTGCCAGCAGCCTAGGACTATACTCCTACGAGCAGTACTTC,-,-,TRBV6-5,TRBJ2-7
CASSLPRAGSMSSTEAFF,TGTGCCAGCAGCTTACCGCGGGCGGGTTCGATGAGTTCCACTGAAGCTTTCTTT,-,-,TRBV21-1,TRBJ1-1
CASIVGGGTEAFF,TGTGCCAGCATCGTAGGGGGGGGCACTGAAGCTTTCTTT,-,few,TRBV6-5,TRBJ1-1
CASGGGYNEQFF,TGTGCCAGCGGAGGGGGATACAATGAGCAGTTCTTC,-,-,TRBV11-3,TRBJ2-1
CASSEQPTGTGQPQHF,TGTGCCAGCAGTGAACAACCAACTGGGACGGGTCAGCCCCAGCATTTT,-,-,TRBV6-1,TRBJ1-5
CASSSTRNNEQFF,TGTGCCAGCAGCTCGACTAGGAACAATGAGCAGTTCTTC,-,-,TRBV7-3,TRBJ2-1
CASSPGTSGFIITGELFF,TGTGCCAGCAGCCCCGGGACTAGCGGGTTTATCATCACCGGGGAGCTGTTTTTT,TRBD2,-,TRBV28,TRBJ2-2
CARPGTSDEGELFF,TGTGCCAGGCCCGGGACTAGCGACGAGGGGGAGCTGTTTTTT,TRBD2,-,TRBV11-3,TRBJ2-2
CAWTPGGGNQPQHF,TGTGCCTGGACTCCCGGGGGAGGCAATCAGCCCCAGCATTTT,-,-,TRBV30,TRBJ1-5
CASSLESRGSGTDTQYF,TGCGCCAGCAGCTTAGAATCCCGGGGGTCGGGCACAGATACGCAGTATTTT,-,-,TRBV5-1,TRBJ2-3
CSAAVGGRTEAFF,TGCAGCGCCGCCGTCGGTGGACGCACTGAAGCTTTCTTT,-,-,TRBV29-1,TRBJ1-1
CASSLGGGETYEQYF,TGTGCCAGCAGCTTAGGAGGGGGAGAGACCTACGAGCAGTACTTC,-,-,TRBV11-3,TRBJ2-7
CSVEVGPQGYF,TGCAGCGTTGAAGTGGGCCCACAGGGGTACTTC,-,-,TRBV29-1,TRBJ2-7
CASSPGLPAYNEQFF,TGTGCCAGCAGCCCGGGACTCCCAGCCTACAATGAGCAGTTCTTC,-,many,TRBV5-8,TRBJ2-1
CASVVGTQYF,TGTGCCAGCGTTGTTGGTACGCAGTATTTT,-,-,TRBV27,TRBJ2-3
CASGTEYEQYF,TGTGCCAGCGGGACGGAATACGAGCAGTACTTC,-,-,TRBV6-6,TRBJ2-7
CASSQMGSNTGELFF,TGTGCCAGCAGCCAAATGGGTTCAAACACCGGGGAGCTGTTTTTT,-,many,TRBV5-4,TRBJ2-2
CASSGKTSGRETQYF,TGTGCCAGCAGCGGGAAGACTAGCGGGCGAGAGACCCAGTACTTC,TRBD2,-,TRBV7-7,TRBJ2-5
CASSQDRRGQFEQYF,TGCGCCAGCAGCCAAGATCGCAGGGGGCAATTCGAGCAGTACTTC,TRBD1,-,TRBV4-3,TRBJ2-7
CATSRDGVGANVLTF,TGTGCCACCAGCAGAGACGGAGTTGGGGCCAACGTCCTGACTTTC,-,once,TRBV15,TRBJ2-6
CASSLGGNEQFF,TGTGCCAGCAGCTTGGGAGGCAATGAGCAGTTCTTC,-,many,TRBV5-8,TRBJ2-1
CASSVRGRSNQPQHF,TGTGCCAGCAGTGTTAGGGGGCGGAGCAATCAGCCCCAGCATTTT,TRBD1,-,TRBV6-1,TRBJ1-5
CASGLPPTSGRVFQYF,TGTGCTAGTGGTTTACCTCCCACTAGCGGGAGGGTCTTTCAGTACTTC,TRBD2,-,TRBV12-5,TRBJ2-4
CASGRPGGPF,TGTGCCAGCGGACGACCCGGGGGACCTTTT,-,-,TRBV21-1,TRBJ1-4
CASSRDLNEKLFF,TGTGCCAGCTCAAGGGACCTTAATGAAAAACTGTTTTTT,-,-,TRBV18,TRBJ1-4
CASLSRGAGYNEQFF,TGTGCCAGCCTTTCCAGGGGGGCAGGCTACAATGAGCAGTTCTTC,-,once,TRBV28,TRBJ2-1
CASRTQGNTQYF,TGTGCCAGCAGGACCCAGGGGAATACGCAGTATTTT,-,-,TRBV28,TRBJ2-3
CASSPPYGQGSSYEQYF,TGTGCCAGCTCACCACCCTACGGACAGGGTAGCTCCTACGAGCAGTACTTC,TRBD1,-,TRBV18,TRBJ2-7
CASSPREGGQFF,TGTGCCAGCAGCCCCCGTGAGGGTGGGCAGTTCTTC,-,-,TRBV7-8,TRBJ2-1
CASSATRDRGHEQFF,TGTGCCAGCAGCGCAACCCGGGACAGGGGGCATGAGCAGTTCTTC,TRBD1,-,TRBV7-2,TRBJ2-1
CSVVVGGETQYF,TGCAGCGTTGTGGTGGGAGGGGAGACCCAGTACTTC,TRBD2,-,TRBV29-1,TRBJ2-5
CASSIGGSSVGYTF,TGTGCCAGCAGCATTGGGGGGTCGAGTGTTGGCTACACCTTC,-,-,TRBV27,TRBJ1-2
CASSLSGGDGYTF,TGTGCCAGCAGTCTTTCGGGAGGGGATGGCTACACCTTC,-,-,TRBV25-1,TRBJ1-2
CASSPRLAGTGEQYF,TGCGCCAGCAGCCCCCGACTAGCGGGCACGGGTGAGCAGTACTTC,TRBD2,once,TRBV4-1,TRBJ2-7
CASSQPRGPGAKNIQYF,TGTGCCAGCAGCCAGCCCAGGGGGCCTGGGGCCAAAAACATTCAGTACTTC,TRBD1,-,TRBV14,TRBJ2-4
CASSQDRNTEAFF,TGTGCCAGCTCACAGGACAGGAACACTGAAGCTTTCTTT,-,-,TRBV18,TRBJ1-1